This T cell receptor (beta chain) was profiled in a study of T cells in tuberculosis. In the case of this clone: Its antigen is still unknown.

The data were produced by immunoSEQ multiplex PCR, yet TCRdb's version contains in-frame clones alone and is incomplete. The sample includes about 29,000 clones, 90% to 95% of them seen just once. Whole-study results and caveats: Using the GMM-specific repertoire gave about 86% accuracy versus roughly 70% with motifs. GMM-specific TCRs were nearer to active tuberculosis alpha repertoires, suggesting expansion. Shorter CDR3-alpha in active tuberculosis partly drove smaller distances.

This CDR3 has 20 amino acids. The trim removed 1 base at V and 1 base at J, leaving 20 bases unmatched. Germline CDR1 is SGHKS and CDR2 is YYEKEE (reference sequence). This receptor was identified in a donor aged 10 to 29 with latent tuberculosis or without tuberculosis infection. Sequencing was carried out using PBMCs. V usage is TRBV5-5 and J usage is TRBJ2-7; 7 bases match TRBD1. The CDR3 here is CASSLLDGGYRGVESYEQYF. The CDR3 DNA sequence: TGTGCCAGCAGCTTGCTCGATGGGGGCTACAGGGGAGTGGAATCCTACGAGCAGTACTTC.